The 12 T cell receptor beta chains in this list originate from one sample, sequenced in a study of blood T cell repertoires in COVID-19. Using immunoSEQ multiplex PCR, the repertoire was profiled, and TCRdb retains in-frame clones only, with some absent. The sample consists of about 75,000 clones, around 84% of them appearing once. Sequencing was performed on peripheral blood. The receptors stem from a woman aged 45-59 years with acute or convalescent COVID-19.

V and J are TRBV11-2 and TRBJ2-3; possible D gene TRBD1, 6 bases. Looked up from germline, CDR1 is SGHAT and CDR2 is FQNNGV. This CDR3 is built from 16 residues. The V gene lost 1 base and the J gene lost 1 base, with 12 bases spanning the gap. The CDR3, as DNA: TGTGCCAGCAGCTTAGGGGTGGGGGCCGGCACAGATACGCAGTATTTT. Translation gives CASSLGVGAGTDTQYF.

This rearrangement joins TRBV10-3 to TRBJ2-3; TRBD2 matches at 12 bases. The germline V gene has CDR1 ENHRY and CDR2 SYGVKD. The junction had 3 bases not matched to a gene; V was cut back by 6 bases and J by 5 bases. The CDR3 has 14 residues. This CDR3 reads CAISSSGGGDTQYF. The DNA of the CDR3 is TGTGCCATCAGCTCTAGCGGGGGGGGAGATACGCAGTATTTT.

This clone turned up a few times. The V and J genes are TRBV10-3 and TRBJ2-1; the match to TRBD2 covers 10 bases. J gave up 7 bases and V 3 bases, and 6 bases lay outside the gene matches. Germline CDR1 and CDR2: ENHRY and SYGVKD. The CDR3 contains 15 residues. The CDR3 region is CAISERLAGANEQFF. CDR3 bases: TGTGCCATCAGTGAACGGCTAGCGGGGGCTAATGAGCAGTTCTTC.

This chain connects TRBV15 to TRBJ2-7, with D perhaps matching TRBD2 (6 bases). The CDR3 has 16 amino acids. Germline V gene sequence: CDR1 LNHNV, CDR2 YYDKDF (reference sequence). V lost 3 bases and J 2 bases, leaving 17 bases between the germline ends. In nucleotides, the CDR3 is TGTGCCACCAGCAGCCTGGAGGTGCGGGGAACCTACGAGCAGTACTTC. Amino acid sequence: CATSSLEVRGTYEQYF. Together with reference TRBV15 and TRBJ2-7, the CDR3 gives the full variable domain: DAMVIQNPRYQVTQFGKPVTLSCSQTLNHNVMYWYQQKSSQAPKLLFHYYDKDFNNEADTPDNFQSRRPNTSFCFLDIRSPGLGDTAMYLCATSSLEVRGTYEQYFGPGTRLTVT.

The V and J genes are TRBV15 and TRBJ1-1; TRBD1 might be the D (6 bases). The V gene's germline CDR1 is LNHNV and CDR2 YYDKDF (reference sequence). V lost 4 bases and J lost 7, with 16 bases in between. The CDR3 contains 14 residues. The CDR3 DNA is TGTGCCACCAGCACCAGGGGCTCTAAGGATGAAGCTTTCTTT. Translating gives CATSTRGSKDEAFF.

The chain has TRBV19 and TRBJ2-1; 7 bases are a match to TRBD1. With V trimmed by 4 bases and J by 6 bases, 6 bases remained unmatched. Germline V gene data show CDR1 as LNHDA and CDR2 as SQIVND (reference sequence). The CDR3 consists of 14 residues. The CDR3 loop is CASSRGTVGNEQFF. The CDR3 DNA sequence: TGTGCCAGTAGTAGAGGGACAGTGGGCAATGAGCAGTTCTTC.

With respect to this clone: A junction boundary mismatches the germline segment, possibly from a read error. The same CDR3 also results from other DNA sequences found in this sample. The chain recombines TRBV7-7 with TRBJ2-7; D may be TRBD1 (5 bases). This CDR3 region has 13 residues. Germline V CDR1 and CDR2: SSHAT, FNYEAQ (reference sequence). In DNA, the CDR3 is TGTGCTAGCAGCTTGAGGCAGGGTACCGAGCAGTACTTC. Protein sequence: CASSLRQGTEQYF.

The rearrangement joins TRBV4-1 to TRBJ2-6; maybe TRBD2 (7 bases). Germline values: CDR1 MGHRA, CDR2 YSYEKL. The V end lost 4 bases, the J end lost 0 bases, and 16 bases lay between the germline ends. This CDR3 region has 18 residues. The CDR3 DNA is TGCGCCAGCAGCCCTTCGGGGGGCCGCTTCTCTGGGGCCAACGTCCTGACTTTC. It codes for CASSPSGGRFSGANVLTF.

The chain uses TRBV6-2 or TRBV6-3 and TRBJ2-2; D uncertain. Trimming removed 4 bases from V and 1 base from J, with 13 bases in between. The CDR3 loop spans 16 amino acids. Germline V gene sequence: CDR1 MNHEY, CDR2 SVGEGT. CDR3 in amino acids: CASSFFTSGNTGELFF. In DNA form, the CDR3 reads TGTGCCAGCAGTTTCTTTACGTCGGGGAACACCGGGGAGCTGTTTTTT.

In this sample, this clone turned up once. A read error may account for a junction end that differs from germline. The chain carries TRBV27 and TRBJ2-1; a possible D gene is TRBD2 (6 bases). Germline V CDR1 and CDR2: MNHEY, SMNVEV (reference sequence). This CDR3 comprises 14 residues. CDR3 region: CASSLWGVGNEQFF. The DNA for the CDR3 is TGTGCCAGCAGCTTATGGGGGGTAGGCAATGAGCAGTTCTTC.

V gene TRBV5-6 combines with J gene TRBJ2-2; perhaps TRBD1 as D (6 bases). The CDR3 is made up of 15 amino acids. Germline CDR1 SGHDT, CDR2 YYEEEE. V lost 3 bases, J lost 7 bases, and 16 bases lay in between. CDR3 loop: CASSSRFTGNGELFF. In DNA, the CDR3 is TGTGCCAGCAGCTCGCGATTCACAGGGAACGGGGAGCTGTTTTTT. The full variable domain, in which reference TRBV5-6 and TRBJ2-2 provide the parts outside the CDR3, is DAGVTQSPTHLIKTRGQQVTLRCSPKSGHDTVSWYQQALGQGPQFIFQYYEEEERQRGNFPDRFSGHQFPNYSSELNVNALLLGDSALYLCASSSRFTGNGELFFGEGSRLTVL.

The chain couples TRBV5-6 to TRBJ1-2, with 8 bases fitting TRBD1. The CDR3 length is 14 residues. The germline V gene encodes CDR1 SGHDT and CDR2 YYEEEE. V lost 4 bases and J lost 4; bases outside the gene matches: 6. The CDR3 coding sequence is TGTGCCAGCAGCCCCGGACAGGGTAGCTATGGCTACACCTTC. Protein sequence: CASSPGQGSYGYTF.